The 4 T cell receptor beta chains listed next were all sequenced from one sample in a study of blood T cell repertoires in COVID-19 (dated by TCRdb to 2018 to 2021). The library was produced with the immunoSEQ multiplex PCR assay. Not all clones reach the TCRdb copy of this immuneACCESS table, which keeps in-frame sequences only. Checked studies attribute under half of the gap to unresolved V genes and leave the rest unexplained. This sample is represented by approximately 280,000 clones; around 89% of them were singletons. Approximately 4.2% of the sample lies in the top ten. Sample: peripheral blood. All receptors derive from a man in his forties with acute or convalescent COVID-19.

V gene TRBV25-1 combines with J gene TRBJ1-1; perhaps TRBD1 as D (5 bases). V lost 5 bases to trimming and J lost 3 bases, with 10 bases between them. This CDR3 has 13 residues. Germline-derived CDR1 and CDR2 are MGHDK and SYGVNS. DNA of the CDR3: TGTGCCAGCAGTCTAGGGGAGGACACTGAAGCTTTCTTT. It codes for CASSLGEDTEAFF.

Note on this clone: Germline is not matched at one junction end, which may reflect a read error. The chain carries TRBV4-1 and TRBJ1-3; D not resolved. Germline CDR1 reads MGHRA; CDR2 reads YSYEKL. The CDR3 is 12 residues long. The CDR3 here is CASSPRGNTIYF. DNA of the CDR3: TGTGCCAGCAGCCCGCGCGGGAACACCATATATTTT.

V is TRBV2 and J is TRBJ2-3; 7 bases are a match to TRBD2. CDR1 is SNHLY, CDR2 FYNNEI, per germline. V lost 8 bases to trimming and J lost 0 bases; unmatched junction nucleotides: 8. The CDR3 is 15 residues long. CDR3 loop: CASLVGGGSTDTQYF. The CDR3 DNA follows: TGTGCCAGCCTAGTGGGCGGGGGAAGCACAGATACGCAGTATTTT.

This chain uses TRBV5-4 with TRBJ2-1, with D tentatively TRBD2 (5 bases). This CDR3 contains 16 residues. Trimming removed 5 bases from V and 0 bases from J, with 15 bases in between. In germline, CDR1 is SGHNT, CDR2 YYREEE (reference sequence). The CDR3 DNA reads TGTGCCAGCAGTTCCCCTGCGGGTCACTCCTACAATGAGCAGTTCTTC. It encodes CASSSPAGHSYNEQFF.